This TCR beta chain was obtained from a study of blood T cell repertoires in COVID-19 (dated by TCRdb to about 2020). Turning to the overall study: The collaborator samples originated in the United States, Italy and Spain and spanned the acute and convalescent phases of COVID-19. The prospective study material was composed of cDNA or gDNA derived from T cells, B-cell-depleted T cells, or PBMCs. Deeply sampled blood TCRbeta repertoires from subjects exposed to, actively infected with, or recovered from COVID-19 were included in the dataset. The repertoires were made available in a free public database intended to serve as a resource for research on the immune response to SARS-CoV-2. The samples were drawn from two sources: the first 160 participants of the ongoing ImmuneRACE study, and approximately 1,300 subjects contributed by 6 global collaborators. A de-identified subject ID, COVID-19 status, age in years and sex were almost always included in the sample metadata. HLA class I and class II types, where available, came from metadata supplied by the sample provider rather than from assay-based typing.

On this clone itself: Its antigen has not been determined. Per-base quality was not reported, and no clone a single base away is much larger than it.

Each collaborating institution followed its own protocols to collect whole blood in K2EDTA tubes. For TCRbeta analysis, collaborators shipped samples as frozen whole blood, isolated PBMCs, or DNA extracted from either of those sample types. Broader findings and caveats from the paper: Clinical and demographic metadata were provided uncurated, with the amount varying by source and participant.

TCRbeta CDR3 regions were amplified from genomic DNA using the immunoSEQ Assay, a bias-controlled multiplex PCR. In the source study's methods: Nucleated cell counts per sample were estimated from amplification of reference gene primers within the assay. Sequence reads were collapsed and filtered to measure the absolute abundance of every unique TCRbeta CDR3 rearrangement. For each sample, productive Simpson clonality was calculated by taking the square root of Simpson's diversity index across productive rearrangements. The source is immuneACCESS, and TCRdb retained only in-frame sequences with V and J called. Part of the clones is not carried over; for the studies checked, unresolved V genes explain less than half of this, and the remainder is unexplained. D and trimming come from the DNA, and the V and J calls and clone size come from that table. The sample contains tens of thousands of clones, 80% to 90% of them found a single time. 20% to 25% of the sample lies in the top ten.

The CDR3 spans 15 residues, from the cysteine through the phenylalanine. The sequence is cut down to CDR3 DNA, 45 bases in frame from base 1. The trim is 4 bases for V and 7 bases for J, with a gap of 14 bases between the germline ends. The germline V gene gives CDR1 as SNHLY and CDR2 as FYNNEI. The chain is made from TRBV2 and TRBJ1-6; the D region possibly corresponds to TRBD1 (6 bases align). This receptor was taken from a man aged 55-75 years with acute or convalescent COVID-19. The sequencing sample was made of peripheral blood. The DNA is TGTGCCAGCAGTGGGCAGGGGATATTAAATTCACCCCTCCACTTT. Translated, this gives CASSGQGILNSPLHF.